The 18 T cell receptor beta chains in this list originate from one sample, sequenced in a study of T cells in Graves' hyperthyroidism and ophthalmopathy. Amplification of TCR beta CDR3 regions was performed using RNA transcripts as template. The HTBI primer set drove a first-round RT-PCR of the TCR CDR3. TCRdb fed the multiplex PCR reads into MiXCR, producing one record per CDR3 protein. The sample has hundreds of thousands of distinct CDR3 sequences; 15% to 18% are singletons. Material for sequencing was blood. These TCRs come from a woman between 18 and 29 years old with Graves' hyperthyroidism.

The table lists this clonotype with many counts. The J gene is TRBJ2-1, the V gene TRBV20-1, with 9 bases that match TRBD2. Per germline, CDR1 DFQATT and CDR2 SNEGSKA (reference sequence). CDR3 length: 17 amino acids. V was clipped by 1 base and J by 6 bases; unmatched bases: 13. CDR3 nucleotides: TGCAGTGCTAGAGTGTTGGCTAGCGGGACCGCGCGCAATGAGCAGTTCTTC. Translating it yields CSARVLASGTARNEQFF.

The rearrangement uses TRBV7-3 and TRBJ2-3; 12 positions agree with TRBD2. The V gene's germline CDR1 is SGHTA and CDR2 FQGTGA. The CDR3 sequence is 19 residues long. The trim removed 6 bases at V and 3 bases at J, leaving 16 bases unmatched. This CDR3 reads CASRLRTSGKVVSTDTQYF. The CDR3, as DNA: TGTGCCAGCAGACTCAGGACTAGCGGGAAGGTTGTAAGTACAGATACGCAGTATTTT. Full variable domain (rest looked up from reference TRBV7-3 and TRBJ2-3): GAGVSQTPSNKVTEKGKYVELRCDPISGHTALYWYRQSLGQGPEFLIYFQGTGAADDSGLPNDRFFAVRPEGSVSTLKIQRTERGDSAVYLCASRLRTSGKVVSTDTQYFGPGTRLTVL.

The chain employs TRBV5-1 and TRBJ2-3, with D maybe TRBD2 (6 bases). V was pared by 7 bases and J by 2 bases, with 14 bases between. The CDR3 covers 14 residues. Germline loops: CDR1 SGHRS, CDR2 YFSETQ. CDR3 sequence (DNA): TGCGCCAGCCACCGGGACTTCCACACAGATACGCAGTATTTT. Its translation is CASHRDFHTDTQYF.

V usage is TRBV9 and J usage is TRBJ2-3, with 8 bases aligning to TRBD1. CDR1 and CDR2 from the germline V gene are SGDLS and YYNGEE. J lost 2 bases, V lost 4 bases, and 3 bases had no gene match. This CDR3 is 14 amino acids long. The CDR3 loop reads CASSPQGATDTQYF. CDR3 coding DNA: TGTGCCAGCAGCCCGCAGGGGGCCACAGATACGCAGTATTTT.

The V call is TRBV4-1, the J call TRBJ1-3; the match to TRBD1 covers 7 bases. Germline V CDR1 and CDR2: MGHRA, YSYEKL. Trimming removed 0 bases from V and 4 bases from J; junction bases left unmatched: 9. The CDR3 sequence is 17 residues long. CDR3 protein: CASSQDDREGAGNTIYF. CDR3 nucleotide sequence: TGCGCCAGCAGCCAAGATGACAGGGAGGGTGCCGGAAACACCATATATTTT.

The sample holds many counts of this clonotype. This rearrangement joins TRBV9 to TRBJ2-2; D gene ambiguous. V was trimmed by 6 bases and J by 4 bases, leaving 10 bases between them. Per germline, CDR1 SGDLS and CDR2 YYNGEE. The CDR3 covers 13 residues. CDR3 DNA: TGTGCCAGCACGGGTTCGAGCACCGGGGAGCTGTTTTTT. This encodes CASTGSSTGELFF.

CDR3 coding DNA: TGTGCCAGCAGTTACTTTGCTAGCGGGAGCGCAGATACGCAGTATTTT. It translates to CASSYFASGSADTQYF. This chain uses TRBV6-9 with TRBJ2-3, with 10 bases lining up with TRBD2. Germline lookup yields CDR1 MNHGY and CDR2 SVAAGI. J gave up 4 bases and V 3 bases, and 7 bases lay outside the gene matches. The CDR3 sequence is 16 residues long.

This clonotype was counted at least ten times. V usage is TRBV14 and J usage is TRBJ2-7; 7 nucleotides match TRBD1. The junction had 8 bases not matched to a gene; V was cut back by 5 bases and J by 4 bases. This CDR3 is 14 amino acids long. CDR1 is SGHDN, CDR2 FVKESK, per germline. The DNA of the CDR3 is TGTGCCAGCAGCGCCCGAAAACAGGGGTACGAGCAGTACTTC. Its protein is CASSARKQGYEQYF.

The gene calls are TRBV7-9 and TRBJ2-1; D perhaps matches TRBD2 (6 bases). The V end lost 6 bases, the J end lost 7 bases, and 13 bases lay between the germline ends. CDR3 length equals 13 residues. Germline V lookup: CDR1 SEHNR, CDR2 FQNEAQ (reference sequence). The CDR3 spells CASRRDSVNEQFF. The CDR3 nucleotides read TGTGCCAGCAGGCGGGATTCAGTAAATGAGCAGTTCTTC.

A note on this clonotype: This clone may be a read error of a much larger clone one base away. The V gene is TRBV7-9, the J gene TRBJ1-2; D is unresolved. The V and J ends lost 1 base and 6 bases respectively, with 12 bases between them. This CDR3 is built from 14 residues. Germline CDR1 is SEHNR and CDR2 is FQNEAQ (reference sequence). CDR3 DNA: TGTGCCAGCAGCTTAGGCACGGCAGCGGATGGCTACACCTTC. This translates into CASSLGTAADGYTF.

This clonotype was counted between two and nine times. A much larger clone sits a single nucleotide away, making a read error possible. This chain joins TRBV12-3 or TRBV12-4 and TRBJ2-2; TRBD2 might be the D (5 bases). The CDR3 contains 17 residues. The CDR3 nucleotides read TGTGCCAGCAGTTTAGCGCCGGCCGGGCTGGGCACCGGGGAGCTGTCTTTT. Translation gives CASSLAPAGLGTGELSF.

There are many counts of this clonotype. The rearrangement uses TRBV5-6 and TRBJ2-7, with no clear D. Germline CDR1 and CDR2: SGHDT and YYEEEE. The CDR3 length is 12 residues. The ends were cut back, 3 bases at V and 1 base at J, with 5 bases in the middle. In nucleotides, the CDR3 is TGTGCCAGCAGCTCAGAGTCCTACGAGCAGTACTTC. It is translated as CASSSESYEQYF.

This clonotype was found many times. The genes are TRBV15 and TRBJ2-1; a possible D gene is TRBD2 (5 bases). The V gene's germline CDR1 is LNHNV and CDR2 YYDKDF (reference sequence). This CDR3 has 17 amino acids. Trimming removed 1 base from V and 0 bases from J, with 13 bases in between. CDR3: CATSRARERRSYNEQFF. CDR3 in DNA: TGTGCCACCAGCAGAGCGAGGGAGCGCCGCTCCTACAATGAGCAGTTCTTC.

This clonotype was seen ten or more times. This chain uses TRBV5-5 with TRBJ2-7; D call uncertain. V lost 0 bases, J lost 1 base, and 11 bases lay in between. This CDR3 spans 15 amino acids. Germline CDR1 is SGHKS and CDR2 is YYEKEE (reference sequence). The DNA of the CDR3 is TGTGCCAGCAGCTTGGAATCGCCACCGTCCTACGAGCAGTACTTC. It codes for CASSLESPPSYEQYF.

CDR3 DNA sequence: TGTGCCAGCAGCCAGGATCCCGGGAGCAGGGCGACGGGCATTCAGTACTTC. It specifies CASSQDPGSRATGIQYF. J is TRBJ2-4 and V is TRBV3-1; possibly TRBD2 for D (6 bases). Germline loops: CDR1 LGHDT, CDR2 YNNKEL (reference sequence). The CDR3 loop spans 17 amino acids. Trimming left V 3 bases short and J 9 bases short, with 24 bases between.

J is TRBJ1-4 and V is TRBV9; no reliable D call. Germline CDR1 is SGDLS and CDR2 is YYNGEE. Trimming stripped 7 bases from V and 3 bases from J, with 22 bases between. The CDR3 has 17 amino acids. CDR3 loop: CASAPGAGWKANEKLFF. The CDR3 coding sequence is TGTGCCAGCGCGCCGGGAGCCGGCTGGAAGGCTAATGAAAAACTGTTTTTT.

This rearrangement joins TRBV25-1 to TRBJ1-5; a possible D gene is TRBD1 (6 bases). The ends were cut back, 3 bases at V and 4 bases at J, with 13 bases in the middle. The germline V gene encodes CDR1 MGHDK and CDR2 SYGVNS. CDR3 length equals 15 residues. The CDR3 region is CASSETDSQNQPQHF. In nucleotides, the CDR3 is TGTGCCAGCAGTGAGACGGACAGTCAGAATCAGCCCCAGCATTTT.

This clonotype was found many times. The chain uses TRBV24-1 and TRBJ1-1, with 10 bases lining up with TRBD1. The CDR3 is 15 residues long. The junction had 3 bases not matched to a gene; V was cut back by 5 bases and J by 1 base. Per germline, CDR1 KGHDR and CDR2 SFDVKD. The CDR3 protein is CATSGWTGGNTEAFF. For the CDR3, the DNA is TGTGCCACCAGTGGTTGGACAGGGGGGAACACTGAAGCTTTCTTT.